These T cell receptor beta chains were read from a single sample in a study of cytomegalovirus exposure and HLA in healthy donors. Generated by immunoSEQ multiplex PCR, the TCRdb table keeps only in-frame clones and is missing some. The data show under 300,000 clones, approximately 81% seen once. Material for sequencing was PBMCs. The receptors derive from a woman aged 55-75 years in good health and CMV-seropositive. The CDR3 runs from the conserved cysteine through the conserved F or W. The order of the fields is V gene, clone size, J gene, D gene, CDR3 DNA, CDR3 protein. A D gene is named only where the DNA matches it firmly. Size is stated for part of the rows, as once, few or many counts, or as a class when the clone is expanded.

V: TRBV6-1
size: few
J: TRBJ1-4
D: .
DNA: TGTGCCAGCAGTACCGGGAGTACCGATGAAAAACTGTTTTTT
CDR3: CASSTGSTDEKLFF

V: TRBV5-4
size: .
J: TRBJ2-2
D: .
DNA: TGTGCCAGCAGCTTCGCGGGGAACACCGGGGAGCTGTTTTTT
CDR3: CASSFAGNTGELFF

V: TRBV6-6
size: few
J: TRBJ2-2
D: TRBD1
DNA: TGTGCCAGCAGTCGATCTACAGGGGGGAACACCGGGGAGCTGTTTTTT
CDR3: CASSRSTGGNTGELFF

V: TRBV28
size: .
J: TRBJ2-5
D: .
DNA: TGTGCCAGCACCTTGGGGCTGTCATACCAAGAGACCCAGTACTTC
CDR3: CASTLGLSYQETQYF

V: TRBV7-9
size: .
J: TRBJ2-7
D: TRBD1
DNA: TGTGCCAGCAGTCCCGACAGGGGAATATACGAGCAGTACTTC
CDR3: CASSPDRGIYEQYF

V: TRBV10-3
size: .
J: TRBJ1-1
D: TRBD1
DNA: TGTGCCATCGCAAAACAGGGGGCGAGGACTGAAGCTTTCTTT
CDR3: CAIAKQGARTEAFF

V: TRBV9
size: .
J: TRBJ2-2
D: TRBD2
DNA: TGTGCCAGCAGCGTCAGCGGGAGTCACACCGGGGAGCTGTTTTTT
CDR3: CASSVSGSHTGELFF

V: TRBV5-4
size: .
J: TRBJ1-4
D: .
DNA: TGTGCCAGCAGCGTGACAGATGAAAAACTGTTTTTT
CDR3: CASSVTDEKLFF

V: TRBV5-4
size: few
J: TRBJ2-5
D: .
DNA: TGTGCCAGCAGCTTGGACAGGGAAGAGACCCAGTACTTC
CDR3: CASSLDREETQYF

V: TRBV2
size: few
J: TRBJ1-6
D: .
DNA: TGTGCCAGCACTAGGGGCTCCTATAATTCACCCCTCCACTTT
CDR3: CASTRGSYNSPLHF

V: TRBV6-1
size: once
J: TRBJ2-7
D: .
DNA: TGTGCCAGCAGCCCCAGCTCCTACGAGCAGTACTTC
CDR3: CASSPSSYEQYF

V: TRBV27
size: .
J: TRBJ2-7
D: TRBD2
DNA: TGTGCCAGCAGTTTTCGCCGGACTAGCGGGATAATATACGAGCAGTACTTC
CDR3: CASSFRRTSGIIYEQYF

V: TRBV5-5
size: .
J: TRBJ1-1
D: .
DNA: TGTGCCAGCAGCTTCAATCTGAACACTGAAGCTTTCTTT
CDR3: CASSFNLNTEAFF

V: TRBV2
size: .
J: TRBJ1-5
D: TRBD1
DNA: TGTGCCAGCAGGAGGAGGGACAGGGGGCTACTTCAGCCCCAGCATTTT
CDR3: CASRRRDRGLLQPQHF

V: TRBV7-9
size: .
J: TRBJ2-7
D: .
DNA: TGTGCCAGCAGCTTAGAAAGGGTAACAGGGAACCACGAGCAGTACTTC
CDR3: CASSLERVTGNHEQYF

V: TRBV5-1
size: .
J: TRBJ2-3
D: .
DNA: TGCGCCACCGCCGCTGGGGGCAACACAGATACGCAGTATTTT
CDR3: CATAAGGNTDTQYF

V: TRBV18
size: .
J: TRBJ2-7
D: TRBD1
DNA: TGTGCCAGCTCACCGAAGACGTTCGGGACAGCTCGATATTACGAGCAGTACTTC
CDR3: CASSPKTFGTARYYEQYF

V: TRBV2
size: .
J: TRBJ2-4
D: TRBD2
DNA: TGTGCCAGCAGTGAGGTGACTAGCGGGAGCTTAGCCAAAAACATTCAGTACTTC
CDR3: CASSEVTSGSLAKNIQYF

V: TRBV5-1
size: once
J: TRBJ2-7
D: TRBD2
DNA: TGCGCCAGCAGCTTGGGGTTAGCGGGAGTTCACGAGCAGTACTTC
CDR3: CASSLGLAGVHEQYF

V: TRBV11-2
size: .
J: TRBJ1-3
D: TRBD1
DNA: TGTGCCAGCAGTGGGACAGGGGGAAACACCATATATTTT
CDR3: CASSGTGGNTIYF

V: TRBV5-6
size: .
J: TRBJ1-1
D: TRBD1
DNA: TGTGCCAGCAGCTTTGGAGACAGGGTGAACACTGAAGCTTTCTTT
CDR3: CASSFGDRVNTEAFF

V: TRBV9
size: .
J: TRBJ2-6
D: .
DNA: TGTGCCAGCGTTAGCGCCCCCGGGGCCAACGTCCTGACTTTC
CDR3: CASVSAPGANVLTF

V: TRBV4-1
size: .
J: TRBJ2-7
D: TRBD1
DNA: TGCGCCAGCAGCCAAAGAGGGACAGGGAATAACTACGAGCAGTACTTC
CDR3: CASSQRGTGNNYEQYF

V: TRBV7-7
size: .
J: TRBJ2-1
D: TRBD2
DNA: TGTGCTAGCAGCTCCGGGGGGACTAGCGGGAACAATGAGCAGTTCTTC
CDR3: CASSSGGTSGNNEQFF

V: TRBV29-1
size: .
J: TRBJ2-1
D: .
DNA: TGCAGCGTCCTCGTTCGGAATGAGCAGTTCTTC
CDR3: CSVLVRNEQFF

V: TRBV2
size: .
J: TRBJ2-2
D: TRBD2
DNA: TGTGCCAGCAGTCGACTAGCGACGAACACCGGGGAGCTGTTTTTT
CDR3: CASSRLATNTGELFF

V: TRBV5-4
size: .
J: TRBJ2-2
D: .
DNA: TGTGCCAGCAGCTCAGGACTCCTTAACGGGGAGCTGTTTTTT
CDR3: CASSSGLLNGELFF

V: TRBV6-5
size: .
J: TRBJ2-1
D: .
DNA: TGTGCCAGCACCCCAACAGGGAACTATGAGCAGTTCTTC
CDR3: CASTPTGNYEQFF

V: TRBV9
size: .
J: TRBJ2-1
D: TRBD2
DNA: TGTGCCAGCAGCGTAGATCCAGCGGGAAGGGATGAGCAGTTCTTC
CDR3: CASSVDPAGRDEQFF

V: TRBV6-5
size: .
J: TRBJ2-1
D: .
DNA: TGTGCCAGCAGTTCCGGACATCTCAATGAGCAGTTCTTC
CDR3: CASSSGHLNEQFF

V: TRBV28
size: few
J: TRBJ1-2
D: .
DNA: TGTGCCAGCAGTCTCCTCCGGGGGAACTATGGCTACACCTTC
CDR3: CASSLLRGNYGYTF

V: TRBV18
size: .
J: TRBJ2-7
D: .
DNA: TGTGCCAGCTCACCAGGAGCGACGGACTCCTACGAGCAGTACTTC
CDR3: CASSPGATDSYEQYF

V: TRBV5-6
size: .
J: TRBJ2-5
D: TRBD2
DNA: TGTGCCAGCAGCTCCAGACTAGCGGGAGGGCCGAGCCAAGAGACCCAGTACTTC
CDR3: CASSSRLAGGPSQETQYF

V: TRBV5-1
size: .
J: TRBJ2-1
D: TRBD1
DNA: TGCGCCAGCAGCTTGTATCAGACAGGGGCATACAATGAGCAGTTCTTC
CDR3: CASSLYQTGAYNEQFF

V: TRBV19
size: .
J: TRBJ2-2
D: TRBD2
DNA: TGTGCCAGTAGTATCCGCGGGAGCGTCGGGGAGCTGTTTTTT
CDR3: CASSIRGSVGELFF

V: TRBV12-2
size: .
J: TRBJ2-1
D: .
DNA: TGTGCAAGTCGCTTATGGGTTAGCGGGAGGCCCTCCTACAATGAGCAGTTCTTC
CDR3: CASRLWVSGRPSYNEQFF

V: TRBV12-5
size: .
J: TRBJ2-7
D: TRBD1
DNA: TGTGCTAGTGGTTTGGACTCGACAGGGGGAGGATACGAGCAGTACTTC
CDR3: CASGLDSTGGGYEQYF

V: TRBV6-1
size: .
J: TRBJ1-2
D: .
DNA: TGTGCCAGCAGTATCCGACAGGTCTATGGCTACACCTTC
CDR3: CASSIRQVYGYTF

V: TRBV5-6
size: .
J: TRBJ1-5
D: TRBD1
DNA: TGTGCCAGCAGCTATACAGGGGGCCCTCAGCATTTT
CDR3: CASSYTGGPQHF

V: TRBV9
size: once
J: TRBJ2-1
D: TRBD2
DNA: TGTGCCAGCAGCGTAGGAAGCGGGAACTCCTACAATGAGCAGTTCTTC
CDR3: CASSVGSGNSYNEQFF

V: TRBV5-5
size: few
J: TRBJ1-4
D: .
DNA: TGTGCCAGCAGCTTGGCGGGACTAGCAACTAATGAAAAACTGTTTTTT
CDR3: CASSLAGLATNEKLFF

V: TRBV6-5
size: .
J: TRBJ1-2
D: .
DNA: TGTGCCAGCAGTTTTACCCGGGAGGGGTATGGCTACACCTTC
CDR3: CASSFTREGYGYTF

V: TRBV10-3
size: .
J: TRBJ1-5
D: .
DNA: TGTGCCATCAGTGTTAACCGGGAGGAGCCCCAGCATTTT
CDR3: CAISVNREEPQHF

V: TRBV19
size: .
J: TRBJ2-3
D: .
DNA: TGTGCCAGTAGTGGGCCAATCCAGTATTTT
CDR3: CASSGPIQYF

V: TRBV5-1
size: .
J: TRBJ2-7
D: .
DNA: TGCGCCAGCAGCTTGGACCGAGCCTACGAGCAGTACTTC
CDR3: CASSLDRAYEQYF

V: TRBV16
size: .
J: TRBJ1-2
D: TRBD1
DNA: TGTGCCAGCAGCCAACGCGGGACAGCCTATGGCTACACCTTC
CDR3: CASSQRGTAYGYTF

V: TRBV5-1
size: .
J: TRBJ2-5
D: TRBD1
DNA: TGCGCCAGCAGCCCGGGACACAGGGGAGAGACCCAGTACTTC
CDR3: CASSPGHRGETQYF

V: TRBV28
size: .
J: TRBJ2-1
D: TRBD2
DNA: TGTGCCAGCAGGTTAGCGGGAGCTGAGAATGAGCAGTTCTTC
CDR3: CASRLAGAENEQFF

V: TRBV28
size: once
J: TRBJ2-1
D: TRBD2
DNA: TGTGCCAGCAGTCGAGCGGGAGTTAATGAGCAGTTCTTC
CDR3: CASSRAGVNEQFF

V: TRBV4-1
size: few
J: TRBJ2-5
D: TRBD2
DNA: TGCGCCAGCAGCCACCTCTGGACTAGCGGGAGGTCGAGAGAAGGAGAGACCCAGTACTTC
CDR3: CASSHLWTSGRSREGETQYF

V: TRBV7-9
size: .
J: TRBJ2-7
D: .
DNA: TGTGCCAGCAGCTCTCCCCGTGGACTCCTCTCCTACGAGCAGTACTTC
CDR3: CASSSPRGLLSYEQYF

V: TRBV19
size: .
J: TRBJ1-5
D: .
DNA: TGTGCCAGTAGTATAGTTGGACAGAATCAGCCCCAGCATTTT
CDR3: CASSIVGQNQPQHF